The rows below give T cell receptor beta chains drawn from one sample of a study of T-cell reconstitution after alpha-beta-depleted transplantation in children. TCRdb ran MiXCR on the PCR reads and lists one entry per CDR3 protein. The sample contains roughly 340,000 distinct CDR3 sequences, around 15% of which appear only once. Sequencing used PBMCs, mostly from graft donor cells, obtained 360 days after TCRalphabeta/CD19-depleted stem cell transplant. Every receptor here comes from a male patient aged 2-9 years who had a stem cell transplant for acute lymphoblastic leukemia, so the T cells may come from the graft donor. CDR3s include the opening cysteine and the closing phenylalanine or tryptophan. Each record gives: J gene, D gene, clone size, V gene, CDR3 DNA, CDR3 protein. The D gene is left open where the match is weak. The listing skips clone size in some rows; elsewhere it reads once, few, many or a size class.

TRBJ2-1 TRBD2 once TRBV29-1 TGCAGCGTTGAAGGAATTAGACTAGCGGGCTCCGATGAGCAGTTCTTC CSVEGIRLAGSDEQFF
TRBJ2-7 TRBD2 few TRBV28 TGTGCCAGCAGTTCTAAGCGGGAGGGAGGCTACGAGCAGTACTTC CASSSKREGGYEQYF
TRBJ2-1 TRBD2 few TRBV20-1 TGCAGTGCTAGGGGGGTTGCGGGAGCCCCCCCCCGAGGGGACTACAATGAGCAGTTCTTC CSARGVAGAPPRGDYNEQFF
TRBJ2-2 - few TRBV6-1 TGTGCCAGCAGTGAAGGGGGGGAGCTGTTTTTT CASSEGGELFF
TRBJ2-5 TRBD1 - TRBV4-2 TGTGCCAGCAGCCCAGGGACAGGGGATACGGAGACCCAGTACTTC CASSPGTGDTETQYF
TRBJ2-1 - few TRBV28 TGTGCCAGCAGCCAGTCGGACTCACCCGGGCTCTTC CASSQSDSPGLF
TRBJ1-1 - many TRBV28 TGTGCCAGCAGTTTAAGACAGATGAACACTGAAGCTTTCTTT CASSLRQMNTEAFF
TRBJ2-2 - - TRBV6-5 TGTGCCAGCAGTTACGGAACGTCGACAGGGCGGGAGACCGGGGAGCTGTTTTTT CASSYGTSTGRETGELFF
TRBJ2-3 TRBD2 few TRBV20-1 TGCAGTGCTAGTGAAAGGACTAGCGGGAGGGAAGATACGCAGTATTTT CSASERTSGREDTQYF
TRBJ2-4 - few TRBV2 TGTGCCAGCAGAAGAGACGGGAACATTCAGTACTTC CASRRDGNIQYF
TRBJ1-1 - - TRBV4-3 TGCGCCAGCAGCCAAGAGGTTCGGGGTACCACTGAAGCTTTCTTT CASSQEVRGTTEAFF
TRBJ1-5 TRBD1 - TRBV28 TGTGCCAGCAGTTTATCCCTGGCAGGGGGCAGGAGGGATCAGCCCCAGCATTTT CASSLSLAGGRRDQPQHF
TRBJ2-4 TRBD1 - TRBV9 TGTGCCAGCAGCGCGGGGACAGGGGATGGAAACATTCAGTACTTC CASSAGTGDGNIQYF
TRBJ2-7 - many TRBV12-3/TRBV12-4 TGTGCCAGCAGCACAACTAGCCCAGTCGACGAGCAGTACTTC CASSTTSPVDEQYF
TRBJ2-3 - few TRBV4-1 TGCGCCAGCAGCCAAGATGAATTCACATGGGATACGCAGTATTTT CASSQDEFTWDTQYF
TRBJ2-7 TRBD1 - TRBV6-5 TGTGCCAGCAGTTACGTCGGACAGGGGACCTACGAGCAGTACTTC CASSYVGQGTYEQYF
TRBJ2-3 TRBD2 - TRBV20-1 TGCAGTGCTAGTCCGACTAGCGGGAGGCCAGATACGCAGTATTTT CSASPTSGRPDTQYF
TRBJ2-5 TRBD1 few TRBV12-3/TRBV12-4 TGTGCCAGCAGCTCCGACGACAGGGCAAATAAAGAGACCCAGTACTTC CASSSDDRANKETQYF
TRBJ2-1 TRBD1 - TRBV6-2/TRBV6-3 TGTGCCAGCGGCCGACAGGGGCGATACCTGAGCTCCTACAATGAGCAGTTCTTC CASGRQGRYLSSYNEQFF
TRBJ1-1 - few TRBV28 TGTGCCAGCAGTTTATTTCTGGGGGCGACCACTGAAGCTTTCTTT CASSLFLGATTEAFF
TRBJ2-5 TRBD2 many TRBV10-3 TGTGCCACGAGGGGCGGGAGGGCCTCAGAGACCCAGTACTTC CATRGGRASETQYF
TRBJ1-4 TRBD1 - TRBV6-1 TGTGCCAGCAGTCCCTGGGACAGGGGGGAAAAAGTGTTTTTT CASSPWDRGEKVFF